This TCR beta chain was captured by sequencing in a study of neurological immune-mediated disorders. The cDNA came from 5'RACE, which used 10-nucleotide random UMIs. TCRdb called the 5' RACE reads again in MiXCR, with one record for every CDR3 protein. The data show roughly 62,000 distinct CDR3 sequences, under 2.5% seen once. Libraries used 2 million unsorted PBMCs kept frozen in RNAlater. Trimming shortened V by 4 bases and J by 2 bases, and 8 bases separated the two germline ends. The CDR3 loop spans 13 amino acids. Germline V lookup: CDR1 ENHRY, CDR2 SYGVKD. This clonotype has a count of ten or more.

The J gene is TRBJ1-2, the V gene TRBV10-3, with unresolved D. Sequencing input: PBMCs. This TCR was sampled from a man in his forties or fifties with multiple sclerosis. CDR3 nucleotide sequence: TGTGCCATCAGTGCGGATCTGAACTATGGCTACACCTTC. It codes for CAISADLNYGYTF.